The 14 T cell receptor beta chains reported below all come from one sample, sequenced in a study of blood T cell repertoires in COVID-19. Sequencing used immunoSEQ multiplex PCR; TCRdb keeps in-frame clones, though not all of them. In the table there are more than 350,000 clones, around 87% of which are singletons. The sample comprised peripheral blood. The receptors were sampled from a woman aged 30 to 39 with COVID-19, enrolled during active disease.

The chain employs TRBV5-1 and TRBJ2-2, with TRBD2 matching over 9 bases. Germline CDR1 is SGHRS and CDR2 is YFSETQ. The CDR3 has 16 amino acids. V was pared by 0 bases and J by 6 bases, with 6 bases of the junction left unmatched. The CDR3 DNA reads as TGCGCCAGCAGCTTGGATAGCGGGGGTGGTGCCGGGGAGCTGTTTTTT. It encodes CASSLDSGGGAGELFF.

The J gene is TRBJ2-7, the V gene TRBV12-5; 9 bases align to TRBD1. V lost 1 base, J lost 5 bases, and 6 bases stayed unmatched. In germline, CDR1 is LGHNT, CDR2 FRNRAP. The CDR3 consists of 15 residues. CDR3 DNA: TGTGCTAGTGGTTTGGGTACAGGGGGCCTCAACGAGCAGTACTTC. Translation gives CASGLGTGGLNEQYF.

This clone was counted a single time. The genes are TRBV15 and TRBJ2-5; TRBD1 agrees at 8 bases. CDR3 size: 16 residues. Trimming cost V 1 base and J 5 bases; bases outside gene matches: 9. Germline-derived CDR1 and CDR2 are LNHNV and YYDKDF (reference sequence). CDR3 coding DNA: TGTGCCACCAGCAGAGTCAGGGGGCGGATTACGGAGACCCAGTACTTC. Protein sequence: CATSRVRGRITETQYF.

The chain employs TRBV10-1 and TRBJ2-5; tentative D call: TRBD1 (5 bases). V was shortened by 5 bases and J by 5 bases, with 9 bases between the two germline ends. Germline V gene sequence: CDR1 WNHNN, CDR2 SYGVQD (reference sequence). The CDR3 sequence is 12 residues long. The CDR3 sequence is CASSQGRETQYF. The DNA for the CDR3 is TGCGCCAGCAGTCAGGGTAGGGAGACCCAGTACTTC.

The V and J genes are TRBV6-6 and TRBJ2-2, with TRBD2 identical over 11 bases. The germline CDR1 and CDR2 sequences are MNHNY and SVGAGI (reference sequence). Trimming at V came to 6 bases and at J to 6 bases, leaving 6 bases not matched to a gene. This CDR3 is built from 15 residues. CDR3 DNA: TGTGCCAGCAGACCTGGGACTAGCGGAGCCGGGGAGCTGTTTTTT. Its translation: CASRPGTSGAGELFF.

This chain links TRBV7-9 with TRBJ1-2; D is possibly TRBD1 (6 bases). The CDR3 length is 13 residues. From germline, CDR1 is SEHNR and CDR2 FQNEAQ (reference sequence). With 5 bases removed from V and 8 bases from J, the gap between germline ends came to 15 bases. The CDR3, as DNA: TGTGCCAGCAGCCCTACAGGGCTCGAGGGCTACACCTTC. This encodes CASSPTGLEGYTF.

The genes are TRBV28 and TRBJ2-4, with 12 bases that match TRBD2. The CDR3 has 13 residues. Germline V gene data show CDR1 as MDHEN and CDR2 as SYDVKM. Trimming removed 7 bases from V and 7 bases from J; junction bases left unmatched: 2. CDR3 DNA: TGTGCCAGCACCCTAGCGGGAGGGAACATTCAGTACTTC. Its protein product is CASTLAGGNIQYF.

The V and J genes are TRBV2 and TRBJ1-5, with D perhaps matching TRBD1 (5 bases). The CDR3 length is 13 residues. Germline V gene lookup returns CDR1 SNHLY and CDR2 FYNNEI. Deletions cut 10 bases from V and 0 bases from J, with 10 bases between. CDR3 DNA sequence: TGTGCCACCAATACAGGTAGCAATCAGCCCCAGCATTTT. Amino acid sequence: CATNTGSNQPQHF.

The chain is built from TRBV4-2 and TRBJ2-1; 11 nucleotides agree with TRBD2. The CDR3 loop spans 19 amino acids. Germline V lookup: CDR1 LGHNA, CDR2 YNFKEQ. Losses at the gene ends were 0 bases for V and 4 bases for J; bases not matched to a gene: 11. CDR3 sequence reads: CASSQDMGRLAGIYNEQFF. DNA for the CDR3: TGTGCCAGCAGCCAAGACATGGGGAGACTAGCGGGAATTTACAATGAGCAGTTCTTC.

This sequence joins TRBV10-3 and TRBJ1-5, with 8 bases identical to TRBD1. This CDR3 comprises 15 residues. Germline CDR1 and CDR2: ENHRY and SYGVKD. The trim removed 4 bases at V and 6 bases at J, leaving 8 bases unmatched. CDR3 bases: TGTGCCATCAGTGTCTCGGACAGGGATAGTCAGCCCCAGCATTTT. Its translation: CAISVSDRDSQPQHF.

The chain's CDR3 is CASSQDRVNTGELFF. CDR3 in DNA: TGCGCCAGCAGCCAAGACAGGGTTAACACCGGGGAGCTGTTTTTT. V gene TRBV4-1 combines with J gene TRBJ2-2; the D gene is possibly TRBD1 (5 bases). This CDR3 has 15 residues. V was clipped by 0 bases and J by 2 bases, with 7 bases between them. Germline V gene lookup returns CDR1 MGHRA and CDR2 YSYEKL.

This clone has only a few counts. The chain is built from TRBV7-9 and TRBJ1-5; TRBD1 might be the D (6 bases). The length of the CDR3 is 18 residues. Germline loops: CDR1 SEHNR, CDR2 FQNEAQ (reference sequence). V lost 4 bases and J lost 0, with 19 bases in between. In DNA form, the CDR3 reads TGTGCCAGCAGCTCTCAACCGATCACAGGGTATAGCAATCAGCCCCAGCATTTT. Translated, it gives CASSSQPITGYSNQPQHF. The variable domain in full, with the rest retrieved from reference TRBV7-9 and TRBJ1-5, is DTGVSQNPRHKITKRGQNVTFRCDPISEHNRLYWYRQTLGQGPEFLTYFQNEAQLEKSRLLSDRFSAERPKGSFSTLEIQRTEQGDSAMYLCASSSQPITGYSNQPQHFGDGTRLSIL.

The V call is TRBV5-4, the J call TRBJ2-5, with TRBD2 as a possible D gene (6 bases). The CDR3 has 15 amino acids. The germline V gene has CDR1 SGHNT and CDR2 YYREEE (reference sequence). V was clipped by 2 bases and J by 4 bases, with 15 bases between them. Written as DNA, the CDR3 is TGTGCCAGCAGCTTCCAGGGACGGCGGGGAGAGACCCAGTACTTC. Its protein is CASSFQGRRGETQYF.

This sequence joins TRBV5-1 and TRBJ2-7; tentative D call: TRBD1 (5 bases). CDR1 SGHRS and CDR2 YFSETQ come from the germline V gene. Trimming took off 0 bases at V and 1 base at J, with 8 bases between the two ends. The length of the CDR3 is 14 residues. This chain's CDR3 is CASSLDRFSYEQYF. CDR3 nucleotide sequence: TGCGCCAGCAGCTTGGACAGGTTTTCCTACGAGCAGTACTTC.